One and the same sample provided the 24 T cell receptor beta chains below, sequenced in a study of spatial heterogeneity in lung cancer. Study-level findings and limits: Intratumoral expanded alpha and beta TCR counts were found to track tumor mutation counts.

Antigens of these TCRs are unknown. Time point meaning: sample taken at primary tumor resection. Via MiXCR, TCRdb re-called the 5' RACE reads, giving one row per CDR3 protein. This table has around 18,000 distinct CDR3 sequences, around 5% appearing once. Sequences were derived from lung tumor tissue, sampled at surgery. The receptors derive from a female donor with early-stage non-small cell lung cancer.

This clonotype was seen repeatedly, ten times or more. This beta chain represents an off-target read in a library built for alpha chains; its size is of limited meaning. The chain's CDR3 is CASSPPGGRAGELFF. CDR3 in DNA: TGTGCCAGCAGCCCCCCTGGCGGGAGGGCCGGGGAGCTGTTTTTT. The chain carries TRBV7-8 and TRBJ2-2; 9 bases fit TRBD2. The CDR3 has 15 residues. V shed 5 bases, J shed 6 bases, and the junction held 7 bases outside the gene matches. Germline CDR1 is SGHVS and CDR2 is FQNEAQ. The whole variable domain, remainder taken from reference TRBV7-8 and TRBJ2-2, is GAGVSQSPRYKVAKRGQDVALRCDPISGHVSLFWYQQALGQGPEFLTYFQNEAQLDKSGLPSDRFFAERPEGSVSTLKIQRTQQEDSAVYLCASSPPGGRAGELFFGEGSRLTVL.

This clonotype was seen many times. This beta chain is a stray read from a library made for alpha chains; its abundance is not meaningful. The J gene is TRBJ2-2, the V gene TRBV24-1; no clear D. The CDR3 spans 15 residues. V was clipped by 0 bases and J by 2 bases, with 6 bases between them. CDR1 and CDR2 from the germline V gene are KGHDR and SFDVKD. The DNA of the CDR3 is TGTGCCACCAGTGATTTGCGAGGAAACACCGGGGAGCTGTTTTTT. Its protein product is CATSDLRGNTGELFF.

This clonotype was seen ten or more times. This beta chain represents an off-target read in a library built for alpha chains; its size is of limited meaning. In DNA, the CDR3 is TGTGCCAGCAAGGTGGGGGAGGAGACCCAGTACTTC. Translating gives CASKVGEETQYF. The chain couples TRBV6-5 to TRBJ2-5; the D gene could be TRBD1 or TRBD2 (5 bases each). The CDR3 length is 12 residues. CDR1 and CDR2 (germline): MNHEY, SVGAGI. V lost 7 bases, J lost 5 bases, and 11 bases lay in between.

This clonotype was found many times. The library was prepared for alpha chains; this beta chain is a stray read, so its frequency means little. This sequence joins TRBV7-2 and TRBJ2-5; no firm D call. Trimming removed 5 bases at V and 6 bases at J, with 10 bases between. Germline V gene lookup returns CDR1 SGHTA and CDR2 FQGNSA. This CDR3 comprises 12 residues. This CDR3 reads CASSVPGQTQYF. CDR3 bases: TGTGCCAGCAGCGTCCCCGGGCAGACCCAGTACTTC. Full variable domain (missing parts from reference TRBV7-2 and TRBJ2-5): GAGVSQSPSNKVTEKGKDVELRCDPISGHTALYWYRQSLGQGLEFLIYFQGNSAPDKSGLPSDRFSAERTGGSVSTLTIQRTQQEDSAVYLCASSVPGQTQYFGPGTRLLVL.

Regarding this clonotype: The library was designed around alpha chains, so this beta chain is a stray read whose abundance carries little weight. The chain couples TRBV5-1 to TRBJ2-7; TRBD2 matches at 8 bases. V trimming: 1 base; J trimming: 0 bases; junction bases outside the gene matches: 3. The CDR3 covers 15 residues. Germline assignment: CDR1 SGHRS and CDR2 YFSETQ. The CDR3 region is CASSLSREGSYEQYF. DNA of the CDR3: TGCGCCAGCAGCTTGTCCCGGGAGGGCTCCTACGAGCAGTACTTC. Looking up the rest from reference TRBV5-1 and TRBJ2-7 gives the full variable domain: KAGVTQTPRYLIKTRGQQVTLSCSPISGHRSVSWYQQTPGQGLQFLFEYFSETQRNKGNFPGRFSGRQFSNSRSEMNVSTLELGDSALYLCASSLSREGSYEQYFGPGTRLTVT.

This clonotype was observed at least ten times. This beta chain is a stray sequence in a library constructed for alpha chains; its clone size is not meaningful. The gene calls are TRBV6-1 and TRBJ2-3; 10 bases map to TRBD2. The CDR3 runs 20 residues. The V segment lost 0 bases and the J segment 2 bases; nucleotides outside the gene matches: 14. The germline V gene encodes CDR1 MNHNS and CDR2 SASEGT. The CDR3 sequence is CASSEAPWVQREGDTDTQYF. For the CDR3, the DNA is TGTGCCAGCAGTGAAGCGCCATGGGTTCAGCGGGAGGGGGACACAGATACGCAGTATTTT.

The table lists this clonotype with many counts. This beta chain appears as a stray read in a library generated for alpha chains; its size is not informative. The CDR3 loop is CASSQVAGSGGELFF. The CDR3 DNA reads as TGTGCCAGCAGCCAAGTAGCGGGATCGGGCGGGGAGCTGTTTTTT. The chain employs TRBV4-2 and TRBJ2-2; 8 bases map to TRBD2. Unmatched junction bases numbered 5, after V lost 1 base and J lost 7 bases. The germline gives CDR1 LGHNA, CDR2 YNFKEQ. The CDR3 consists of 15 residues.

This clonotype was recorded many times. Within a library made for alpha chains, this beta chain is off target, and its count is uninformative. The chain uses TRBV5-1 and TRBJ2-1; weak D call: TRBD2 (6 bases). CDR1 and CDR2 from the germline V gene are SGHRS and YFSETQ. The ends were cut back, 1 base at V and 1 base at J, with 12 bases in the middle. The CDR3 covers 16 residues. DNA for the CDR3: TGCGCCAGCAGCTTGCAGGGAGGCCGTTCCTACAATGAGCAGTTCTTC. Protein product: CASSLQGGRSYNEQFF.

To note about this clonotype: This beta chain appears as a stray read in a library generated for alpha chains; its size is not informative. The chain uses TRBV5-4 and TRBJ2-1; 9 bases fit TRBD2. CDR1 and CDR2 from the germline V gene are SGHNT and YYREEE (reference sequence). V lost 0 bases, J lost 9 bases, and 1 base stayed unmatched. This CDR3 has 13 residues. The CDR3 region has the DNA TGTGCCAGCAGCTTGGGGACTAGCGCTGAGCAGTTCTTC. As protein: CASSLGTSAEQFF.

This clonotype was seen many times. The size of this beta chain means little, since it is a stray read in a library made for alpha chains. CDR3 sequence (DNA): TGTGCCAGCAGTCCACAGGGATACAATGAGCAGTTCTTC. Translating gives CASSPQGYNEQFF. The V and J genes are TRBV3-1 and TRBJ2-1, with D possibly being TRBD1 (6 bases). The germline CDR1 and CDR2 sequences are LGHDT and YNNKEL (reference sequence). The CDR3 consists of 13 residues. V gave up 6 bases and J gave up 4 bases, with 10 bases separating them.

This clonotype came up many times. In a library made to pick up alpha chains, this beta chain is a stray read with a size that means little. J is TRBJ2-2 and V is TRBV27, with a possible D match to TRBD2 (6 bases). The CDR3 is made up of 18 amino acids. Germline CDR1 and CDR2: MNHEY and SMNVEV (reference sequence). Trimming stripped 6 bases from V and 2 bases from J, with 22 bases between. CDR3 sequence: CASRRGISPRLNTGELFF. The CDR3 coding sequence is TGTGCCAGCAGGCGCGGGATTTCCCCGCGATTAAACACCGGGGAGCTGTTTTTT.

This clonotype was seen many times. Since the library was made to target alpha chains, this beta chain is a stray read and its abundance is not meaningful. V is TRBV29-1 and J is TRBJ2-1; D not resolved. From germline, CDR1 is SQVTM and CDR2 ANQGSEA. V was shortened by 4 bases and J by 9 bases, with 13 bases between the two germline ends. The CDR3 has 12 residues. CDR3 in amino acids: CSVGRQGSEQFF. The CDR3 nucleotides read TGCAGCGTTGGTAGGCAAGGTAGTGAGCAGTTCTTC.

Only a few counts were recorded for this clonotype. This beta chain is an off-target read within a library intended for alpha chains, so its frequency means little. The chain uses TRBV28 and TRBJ2-7; D not resolved. Trimming took off 6 bases at V and 4 bases at J, with 16 bases between the two ends. The CDR3 is 14 amino acids. Germline V CDR1 and CDR2: MDHEN, SYDVKM. CDR3 bases: TGTGCCAGCAGACCGGGCCCTCATTCTTACGAGCAGTACTTC. It specifies CASRPGPHSYEQYF.

With regard to this clonotype: The library was prepared for alpha chains; this beta chain is a stray read, so its frequency means little. This chain links TRBV6-2 or TRBV6-3 with TRBJ1-2; D not certain. The CDR3 has 15 amino acids. Germline values: CDR1 MNHEY, CDR2 SVGEGT. V lost 2 bases to trimming and J lost 0 bases, with 10 bases between them. The CDR3 loop reads CASSYRPNPNYGYTF. The CDR3, as DNA: TGTGCCAGCAGTTACCGGCCCAACCCTAACTATGGCTACACCTTC.

Of note for this clonotype: A much more abundant neighbour one base away suggests this may be a read error. This beta chain slipped into a library made for alpha chains as a stray read, so its size is not meaningful. This chain connects TRBV5-4 to TRBJ2-7, with D perhaps TRBD1 or TRBD2 (5 bases each). Germline CDR1 SGHNT, CDR2 YYREEE (reference sequence). The CDR3 consists of 14 residues. V was cut by 0 bases and J by 6 bases, with 13 bases left in between. CDR3 region: CASSLEGRGAEQYF. The CDR3 DNA reads TGTGCCAGCAGCTTGGAGGGACGAGGGGCCGAGCAGTACTTC.

This clonotype was seen repeatedly, ten times or more. Found in a library prepared for alpha chains, this beta chain is an off-target read, and its abundance has little meaning. The chain is built from TRBV10-3 and TRBJ1-1, with 10 bases fitting TRBD1. The V gene end was trimmed by 0 bases and the J gene end by 6 bases; junction bases not matched to a gene: 7. Germline CDR1 is ENHRY and CDR2 is SYGVKD. The CDR3 contains 16 residues. The CDR3, as DNA: TGTGCCATCAGTGAGTCTCAGGGACAGGGGAGTGCTGAAGCTTTCTTT. Translated, it gives CAISESQGQGSAEAFF.

This clonotype was seen at least ten times. This beta chain turned up in a library designed for alpha chains; as an off-target read, its abundance says little. The rearrangement joins TRBV20-1 to TRBJ1-5; possible D gene TRBD1, 6 bases. CDR3 length: 13 amino acids. Trimming cost V 6 bases and J 3 bases, with 12 bases left between them. In germline, CDR1 is DFQATT, CDR2 SNEGSKA (reference sequence). The CDR3 is CSACRQDNQPQHF. The CDR3 DNA is TGCAGTGCCTGTCGACAGGACAATCAGCCCCAGCATTTT.

By frequency in the sample, this clonotype is medium-sized. This beta chain is an off-target read within a library intended for alpha chains, so its frequency means little. The V gene is TRBV5-1, the J gene TRBJ2-1; D gene unclear. Trimming left V 0 bases short and J 4 bases short, with 8 bases between. Germline V gene sequence: CDR1 SGHRS, CDR2 YFSETQ. This CDR3 is built from 14 residues. DNA for the CDR3: TGCGCCAGCAGCTTGGCCGCTTTTTACAATGAGCAGTTCTTC. As protein: CASSLAAFYNEQFF. The entire variable domain, with the rest obtained from reference TRBV5-1 and TRBJ2-1, is as follows: KAGVTQTPRYLIKTRGQQVTLSCSPISGHRSVSWYQQTPGQGLQFLFEYFSETQRNKGNFPGRFSGRQFSNSRSEMNVSTLELGDSALYLCASSLAAFYNEQFFGPGTRLTVL.

This clonotype was detected many times. The library was prepared for alpha chains; this beta chain is a stray read, so its frequency means little. The gene calls are TRBV7-2 and TRBJ2-1; 8 nucleotides line up with TRBD2. With V trimmed by 8 bases and J by 5 bases, 5 bases remained unmatched. This CDR3 spans 13 amino acids. The V gene's germline CDR1 is SGHTA and CDR2 FQGNSA. The CDR3 loop is CASGASGHNEQFF. Here the CDR3 DNA reads TGTGCCAGCGGGGCTAGCGGGCACAATGAGCAGTTCTTC.

This clonotype occurred many times. In a library made to pick up alpha chains, this beta chain is a stray read with a size that means little. J is TRBJ1-1 and V is TRBV28; D is unresolved. Germline CDR1 reads MDHEN; CDR2 reads SYDVKM. This CDR3 spans 14 amino acids. V was pared by 4 bases and J by 0 bases, with 9 bases between. CDR3 sequence reads: CASSYGGLNTEAFF. CDR3 coding DNA: TGTGCCAGCAGTTACGGAGGACTGAACACTGAAGCTTTCTTT.

This clonotype qualifies as medium-sized. Found in a library prepared for alpha chains, this beta chain is an off-target read, and its abundance has little meaning. The chain is built from TRBV6-1 and TRBJ1-6, with unresolved D. The CDR3 is made up of 15 amino acids. Trimming took 7 bases from V and 10 from J, leaving 20 bases between them. Per the germline V gene, CDR1 is MNHNS and CDR2 is SASEGT. CDR3 residues: CASTSSPDGRSPLHF. The DNA for the CDR3 is TGTGCCAGCACCTCTTCCCCGGACGGGAGGTCACCCCTCCACTTT.

By frequency in the sample, this clonotype is medium-sized. In a library made to pick up alpha chains, this beta chain is a stray read with a size that means little. The rearrangement uses TRBV11-2 and TRBJ2-5; D is possibly TRBD2 (6 bases). Trimming cost V 2 bases and J 3 bases, with 13 bases left between them. The CDR3 covers 15 residues. The germline CDR1 and CDR2 sequences are SGHAT and FQNNGV. The chain's CDR3 is CASSLSSRTKETQYF. In nucleotides, the CDR3 is TGTGCCAGCAGCTTAAGTTCGCGGACTAAAGAGACCCAGTACTTC.

In regard to this clonotype: Little can be read into the size of this beta chain, an off-target read in a library designed for alpha chains. The chain has TRBV5-1 and TRBJ2-7, with D tentatively TRBD1 (6 bases). The CDR3 runs 14 residues. CDR1 and CDR2 from the germline V gene are SGHRS and YFSETQ. V shed 0 bases and J shed 1 base, with 8 bases lying between them. The CDR3 sequence is CASSLGGLSYEQYF. The CDR3 DNA reads TGCGCCAGCAGCTTGGGGGGGCTGTCCTACGAGCAGTACTTC.

This clonotype was counted at least ten times. Found in a library prepared for alpha chains, this beta chain is an off-target read, and its abundance has little meaning. The chain has TRBV18 and TRBJ2-3; weak D call: TRBD1 (6 bases). The CDR3 has 12 residues. Germline V lookup: CDR1 KGHSH, CDR2 LQKENI. V was shortened by 3 bases and J by 10 bases, with 11 bases between the two germline ends. The CDR3 protein is CASSPDSGAQYF. DNA for the CDR3: TGTGCCAGCTCACCGGACAGTGGTGCGCAGTATTTT.